Below, one T cell receptor (beta chain) is given with its context. This entry belongs to a study of control samples from healthy donors and cancer patients. Produced via immunoSEQ multiplex PCR; TCRdb's table is partial and in-frame only. The sample consists of some 130,000 clones, 92% of them appearing once. Looked up from germline, CDR1 is MNHEY and CDR2 is SVGAGI. V lost 4 bases to trimming and J lost 1 base, with 10 bases between them. The length of the CDR3 is 14 residues. The source is a woman in her 50s in good health. The sample comprised blood. The V call is TRBV6-5, the J call TRBJ1-2; no firm D call. The CDR3 region is CASSSGFINYGYTF. The DNA for the CDR3 is TGTGCCAGCAGTTCGGGATTCATTAACTATGGCTACACCTTC.